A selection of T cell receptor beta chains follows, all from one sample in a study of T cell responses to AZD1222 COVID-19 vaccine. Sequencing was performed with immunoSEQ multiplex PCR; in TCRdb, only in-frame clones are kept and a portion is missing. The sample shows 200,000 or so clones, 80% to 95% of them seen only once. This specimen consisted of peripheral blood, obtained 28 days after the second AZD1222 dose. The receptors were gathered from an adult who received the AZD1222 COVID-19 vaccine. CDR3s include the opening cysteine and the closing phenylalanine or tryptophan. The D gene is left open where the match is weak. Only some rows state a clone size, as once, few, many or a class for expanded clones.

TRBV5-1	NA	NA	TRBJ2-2	CASSLDRVNGELFF	TGCGCCAGCAGCTTGGACAGGGTTAACGGGGAGCTGTTTTTT
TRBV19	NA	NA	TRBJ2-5	CASSARRGPGGTQYF	TGTGCCAGTAGTGCCCGACGCGGACCCGGGGGGACCCAGTACTTC
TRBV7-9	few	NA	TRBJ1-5	CASSRGFNQPQHF	TGTGCCAGCAGCCGGGGTTTCAATCAGCCCCAGCATTTT
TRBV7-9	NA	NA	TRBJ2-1	CASSLNELLSYNEQFF	TGTGCCAGCAGCTTAAATGAATTACTCTCCTACAATGAGCAGTTCTTC
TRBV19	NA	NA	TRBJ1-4	CASRDAQGKLFF	TGTGCCAGTCGGGACGCCCAGGGAAAACTGTTTTTT
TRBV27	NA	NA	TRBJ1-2	CASSAFNYGYTF	TGTGCCAGCAGCGCCTTTAACTATGGCTACACCTTC
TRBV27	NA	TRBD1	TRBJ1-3	CASSQGTGLSGNTIYF	TGTGCCAGCAGTCAAGGGACAGGCCTCTCTGGAAACACCATATATTTT
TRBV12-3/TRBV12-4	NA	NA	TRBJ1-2	CASSLGGGSYTF	TGTGCCAGCAGTTTAGGCGGGGGTAGCTACACCTTC
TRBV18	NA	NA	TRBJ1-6	CASSARDPYNSPLHF	TGTGCCAGCTCAGCCAGGGACCCCTATAATTCACCCCTCCACTTT
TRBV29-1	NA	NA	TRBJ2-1	CSAVGRSGVGLGSYNEQFF	TGCAGCGCCGTCGGACGATCAGGGGTCGGTCTGGGGTCCTACAATGAGCAGTTCTTC
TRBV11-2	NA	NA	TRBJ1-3	CASSLIEGLGGNTIYF	TGTGCCAGCAGTTTAATAGAGGGGTTGGGAGGAAACACCATATATTTT
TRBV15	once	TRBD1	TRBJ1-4	CATSRTPGTGLEKLFF	TGTGCCACCAGCAGAACCCCCGGGACAGGGCTTGAAAAACTGTTTTTT
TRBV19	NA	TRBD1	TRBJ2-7	CASSPQGQGRYEQYF	TGTGCCAGTAGTCCGCAGGGACAGGGTCGATACGAGCAGTACTTC
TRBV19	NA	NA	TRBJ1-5	CASSPSYQPQHF	TGTGCCAGTAGTCCCTCCTATCAGCCCCAGCATTTT
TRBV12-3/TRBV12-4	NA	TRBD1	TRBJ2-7	CASSWDRTYEQYF	TGTGCCAGCAGCTGGGACAGGACCTACGAGCAGTACTTC
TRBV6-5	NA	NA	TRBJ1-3	CASSYSGANTIYF	TGTGCCAGCAGTTACTCGGGAGCCAACACCATATATTTT
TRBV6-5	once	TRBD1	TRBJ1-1	CASSYFRTGNTEAFF	TGTGCCAGCAGTTACTTCCGGACAGGAAACACTGAAGCTTTCTTT
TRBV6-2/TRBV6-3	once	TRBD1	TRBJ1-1	CASSYSTGGLFTEAFF	TGTGCCAGCAGTTACTCTACAGGGGGCCTTTTCACTGAAGCTTTCTTT
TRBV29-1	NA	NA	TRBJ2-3	CSVVRAASTDTQYF	TGCAGCGTTGTGCGAGCGGCTAGCACAGATACGCAGTATTTT
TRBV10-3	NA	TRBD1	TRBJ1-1	CATGTANTEAFF	TGTGCCACGGGGACAGCGAACACTGAAGCTTTCTTT
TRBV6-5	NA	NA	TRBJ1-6	CASTQTGFFGPLHF	TGTGCCAGCACCCAGACAGGATTCTTTGGACCCCTCCACTTT
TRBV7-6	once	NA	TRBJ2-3	CASSLAKISTDTQYF	TGTGCCAGCAGCTTAGCGAAGATTAGCACAGATACGCAGTATTTT
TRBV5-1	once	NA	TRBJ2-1	CASSLGSNEQFF	TGCGCCAGCAGCTTGGGCAGCAATGAGCAGTTCTTC
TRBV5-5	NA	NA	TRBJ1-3	CASSLEGDTPGNTIYF	TGTGCCAGCAGCTTGGAGGGGGACACCCCTGGAAACACCATATATTTT
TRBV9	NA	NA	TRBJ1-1	CASSSRVLGPNTEAFF	TGTGCCAGCAGCTCCCGGGTCCTAGGACCGAACACTGAAGCTTTCTTT
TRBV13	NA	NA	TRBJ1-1	CASSLKGIGAEAFF	TGTGCCAGCAGCTTAAAAGGGATCGGCGCTGAAGCTTTCTTT
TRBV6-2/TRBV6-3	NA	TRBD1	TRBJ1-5	CASSYWGRTGNNQPQHF	TGTGCCAGCAGTTACTGGGGGAGGACAGGGAACAATCAGCCCCAGCATTTT
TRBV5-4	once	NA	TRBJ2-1	CASSLEARVGNEQFF	TGTGCCAGCAGCTTGGAGGCCAGGGTGGGAAATGAGCAGTTCTTC
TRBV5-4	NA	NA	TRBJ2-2	CASRGTGRNTGELFF	TGTGCCAGCAGGGGGACGGGGAGGAACACCGGGGAGCTGTTTTTT
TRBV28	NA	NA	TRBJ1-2	CASSTPAMTGRRNYGYTF	TGTGCCAGCAGCACCCCTGCCATGACTGGGCGACGGAACTATGGCTACACCTTC
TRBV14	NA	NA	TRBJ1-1	CASSPRVGGRNTEAFF	TGTGCCAGCAGCCCACGGGTCGGGGGGAGAAACACTGAAGCTTTCTTT
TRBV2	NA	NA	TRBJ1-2	CATGQGRFYGYTF	TGTGCCACGGGGCAAGGGAGGTTCTATGGCTACACCTTC
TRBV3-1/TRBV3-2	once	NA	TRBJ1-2	CASSSPHSLGYGYTF	TGTGCCAGCAGCAGCCCACATTCCCTGGGCTATGGCTACACCTTC
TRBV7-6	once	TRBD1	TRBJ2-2	CASSLLRIRTGRSANTGELFF	TGTGCCAGCAGCTTATTGCGCATTCGGACAGGCCGGTCCGCGAACACCGGGGAGCTGTTTTTT
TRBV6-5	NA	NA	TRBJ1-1	CASSYQYTEAFF	TGTGCCAGCAGTTACCAGTACACTGAAGCTTTCTTT
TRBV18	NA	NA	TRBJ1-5	CASSPSGYNQPQHF	TGTGCCAGCTCACCGTCAGGGTACAATCAGCCCCAGCATTTT
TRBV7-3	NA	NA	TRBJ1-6	CASSLKAGRGSPLHF	TGTGCCAGCAGCTTAAAGGCTGGGAGAGGTTCACCCCTCCACTTT
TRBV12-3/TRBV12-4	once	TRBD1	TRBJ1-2	CASSPTDRDGYTF	TGTGCCAGCAGTCCTACGGACAGGGATGGCTACACCTTC
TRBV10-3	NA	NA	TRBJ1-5	CAISEARGNQPQHF	TGTGCCATCAGTGAGGCCCGTGGCAATCAGCCCCAGCATTTT
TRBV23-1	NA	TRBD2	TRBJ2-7	CASSPPLATYEQYF	TGCGCCAGCAGTCCCCCACTAGCGACCTACGAGCAGTACTTC
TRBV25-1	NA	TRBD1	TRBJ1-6	CASSPQGTYNSPLHF	TGTGCCAGCAGTCCACAGGGGACTTATAATTCACCCCTCCACTTT
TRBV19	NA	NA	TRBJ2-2	CASSNRGRPTGELFF	TGTGCCAGTAGTAACCGGGGACGGCCCACCGGGGAGCTGTTTTTT
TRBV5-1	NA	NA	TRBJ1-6	CASSLNLGFVRSPLHF	TGCGCCAGCAGCTTGAATTTGGGTTTCGTGCGATCACCCCTCCACTTT
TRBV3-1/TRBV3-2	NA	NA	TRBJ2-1	CASSPPPAGAYNEQFF	TGTGCCAGCAGCCCTCCACCGGCAGGGGCCTACAATGAGCAGTTCTTC
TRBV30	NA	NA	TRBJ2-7	CAWSVTPSWNLWSYEQYF	TGTGCCTGGAGTGTTACGCCTAGCTGGAACTTGTGGTCCTACGAGCAGTACTTC
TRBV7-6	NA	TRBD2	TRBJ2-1	CASSQTSGGAPSSYNEQFF	TGTGCCAGCAGCCAGACTAGCGGGGGGGCTCCAAGCTCCTACAATGAGCAGTTCTTC
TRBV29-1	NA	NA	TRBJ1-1	CSVGGTEAFF	TGCAGCGTGGGGGGGACTGAAGCTTTCTTT
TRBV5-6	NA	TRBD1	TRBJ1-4	CASSATQGAEEKLFF	TGTGCCAGCAGCGCGACTCAGGGGGCGGAGGAAAAACTGTTTTTT
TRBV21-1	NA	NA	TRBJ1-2	CATALRPGNGYTF	TGTGCCACCGCCCTCAGGCCTGGAAATGGCTACACCTTC
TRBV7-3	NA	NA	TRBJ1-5	CASSLRRQAHQPQHF	TGTGCCAGCAGCTTACGGCGACAGGCCCATCAGCCCCAGCATTTT
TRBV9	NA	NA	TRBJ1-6	CASSVDGDSPLHF	TGTGCCAGCAGCGTAGACGGGGATTCACCCCTCCACTTT